The T cell receptor beta chain described here comes from a study of beta chain features in type 1 diabetes. Study-wide results and limits: Among type 1 diabetes patients, VDJ junctions had fewer insertions and more deletions. Shortening of TCRB CDR3s, moderate but significant, appeared in all four CD4+ subsets of Type 1 diabetes patients. A greater similarity of naive, central memory and Treg TCRB repertoires was seen among patients than among healthy donors.

The CDR3 is made up of 13 amino acids. V lost 7 bases and J lost 4, with 16 bases in between. Germline values: CDR1 SQVTM, CDR2 ANQGSEA. The authors reverse transcribed all of the isolated RNA, so sequencing captured expressed TCRB transcripts. The read count averaged about 3.57 million across naive, central memory and regulatory T cell samples. Sequencing was performed with immunoSEQ multiplex PCR; in TCRdb, only in-frame clones are kept and a portion is missing. In the table there are around 690,000 clones, under 15% of which are singletons. To note about this clone: The antigen remains unidentified.

Using CD45RO/CCR7/CD25/CD127/CD95/CD27, CD4+ naive, central memory, regulatory and stem cell-like memory cells were sorted. The sample was naive CD4+ T cells from blood. The rearrangement uses TRBV29-1 and TRBJ1-2; the D gene is possibly TRBD1 (6 bases). This TCR was recovered from a man aged 25-40 years with type 1 diabetes. CDR3 bases: TGCAGCGCAGGGGCTGATAGGGGCTATGGCTACACCTTC. Translating gives CSAGADRGYGYTF.